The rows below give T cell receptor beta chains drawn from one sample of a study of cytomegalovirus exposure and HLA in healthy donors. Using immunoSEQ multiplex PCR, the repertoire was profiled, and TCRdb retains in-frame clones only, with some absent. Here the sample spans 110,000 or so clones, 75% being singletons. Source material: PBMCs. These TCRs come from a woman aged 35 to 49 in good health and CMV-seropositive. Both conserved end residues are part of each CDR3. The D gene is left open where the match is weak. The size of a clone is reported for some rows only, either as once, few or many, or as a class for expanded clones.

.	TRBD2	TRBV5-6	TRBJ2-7	CASAPGSGGSEQYF	TGTGCCAGCGCCCCCGGTAGCGGGGGGAGCGAGCAGTACTTC
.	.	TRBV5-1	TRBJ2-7	CASSSYLSYEQYF	TGCGCCAGCAGCTCCTATTTAAGCTACGAGCAGTACTTC
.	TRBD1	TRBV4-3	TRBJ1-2	CASSQGRDRPNGYTF	TGCGCCAGCAGCCAAGGACGGGACAGGCCTAATGGCTACACCTTC
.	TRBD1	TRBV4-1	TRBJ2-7	CASSQERTGGLSSYEQYF	TGCGCCAGCAGCCAAGAACGGACAGGGGGCTTGAGCTCCTACGAGCAGTACTTC
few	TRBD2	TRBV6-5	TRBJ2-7	CASSYFTSGVAEQYF	TGTGCCAGCAGTTACTTTACTAGCGGGGTAGCCGAGCAGTACTTC
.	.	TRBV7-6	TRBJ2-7	CASSLEGGDYEQYF	TGTGCCAGCAGCCTTGAGGGGGGGGATTACGAGCAGTACTTC
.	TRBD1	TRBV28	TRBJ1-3	CASSFGTETKNTIYF	TGTGCCAGCAGTTTTGGGACAGAGACCAAAAACACCATATATTTT
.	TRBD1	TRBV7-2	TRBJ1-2	CASSLDRGHYGYTF	TGTGCCAGCAGCCTTGACAGGGGACACTATGGCTACACCTTC
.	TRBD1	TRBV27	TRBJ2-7	CASSFGQGVSYEQYF	TGTGCCAGCAGTTTCGGACAGGGGGTCTCCTACGAGCAGTACTTC
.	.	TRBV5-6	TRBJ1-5	CASSLTGASNQPQHF	TGTGCCAGCAGCTTAACAGGAGCTAGCAATCAGCCCCAGCATTTT
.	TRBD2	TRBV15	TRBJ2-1	CASKQISGGNNEQFF	TGTGCCTCCAAGCAAATTAGCGGGGGCAACAATGAGCAGTTCTTC
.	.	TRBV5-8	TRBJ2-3	CASGAGSITGDTQYF	TGTGCCAGCGGGGCCGGGAGCATTACCGGAGATACGCAGTATTTT
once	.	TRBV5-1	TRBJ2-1	CASSLATGGLTYNEQFF	TGCGCCAGCAGCTTGGCCACCGGGGGACTCACCTACAATGAGCAGTTCTTC
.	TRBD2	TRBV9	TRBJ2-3	CASSAAPRAGEARDTQYF	TGTGCCAGCAGCGCGGCCCCCAGAGCGGGGGAAGCCCGGGATACGCAGTATTTT
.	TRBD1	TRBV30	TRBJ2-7	CAWSSGGQGNYEQYF	TGTGCCTGGAGCTCCGGCGGACAGGGTAATTACGAGCAGTACTTC
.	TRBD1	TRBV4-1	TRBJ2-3	CASSQLTGGLWSDTQYF	TGCGCCAGCAGCCAACTCACAGGGGGCTTGTGGTCAGATACGCAGTATTTT
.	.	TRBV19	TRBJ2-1	CASSIDGNEQFF	TGTGCCAGTAGTATAGACGGCAATGAGCAGTTCTTC
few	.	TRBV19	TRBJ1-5	CASSEPIQPQHF	TGTGCCAGTAGTGAGCCCATTCAGCCCCAGCATTTT
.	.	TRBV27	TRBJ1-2	CASSPPGGYGYTF	TGTGCCAGCAGTCCCCCCGGGGGCTATGGCTACACCTTC
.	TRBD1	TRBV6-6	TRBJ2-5	CASSYRSGGGETQYF	TGTGCCAGCAGTTACCGGTCAGGGGGCGGAGAGACCCAGTACTTC
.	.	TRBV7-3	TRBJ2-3	CASSPTGHTDTQYF	TGTGCCAGCAGCCCGACAGGACACACAGATACGCAGTATTTT
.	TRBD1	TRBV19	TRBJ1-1	CASSMTGQKNTEAFF	TGTGCCAGTAGTATGACGGGACAGAAGAACACTGAAGCTTTCTTT
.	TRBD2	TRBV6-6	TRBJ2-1	CASSSRGSGGVNEQFF	TGTGCCAGCAGTTCCCGAGGTAGCGGGGGGGTTAATGAGCAGTTCTTC
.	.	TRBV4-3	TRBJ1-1	CASSQMGEDTEAFF	TGCGCCAGCAGCCAGATGGGGGAGGACACTGAAGCTTTCTTT
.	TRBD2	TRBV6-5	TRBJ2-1	CASSRASGGAEQFF	TGTGCCAGCAGTAGAGCTAGCGGGGGTGCTGAGCAGTTCTTC
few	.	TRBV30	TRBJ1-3	CAWSRGGSGNTIYF	TGTGCCTGGAGTCGTGGAGGCTCTGGAAACACCATATATTTT
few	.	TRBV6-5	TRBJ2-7	CASTTESYEQYF	TGTGCCAGCACGACAGAAAGCTACGAGCAGTACTTC
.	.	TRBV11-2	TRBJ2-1	CASSQDGGRYNEQFF	TGCGCCAGCAGCCAAGACGGCGGGCGCTACAATGAGCAGTTCTTC
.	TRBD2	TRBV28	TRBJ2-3	CASSYPLAGGDRDTQYF	TGTGCCAGCAGTTACCCCTTAGCGGGAGGGGACCGAGATACGCAGTATTTT
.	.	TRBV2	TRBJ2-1	CASSERTAMGEQFF	TGTGCCAGCAGTGAACGGACAGCCATGGGTGAGCAGTTCTTC
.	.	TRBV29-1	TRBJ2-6	CSGQDSGANVLTF	TGCAGCGGTCAGGATTCAGGGGCCAACGTCCTGACTTTC
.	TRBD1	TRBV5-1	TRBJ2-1	CASSPRDSTYNEQFF	TGCGCCAGCAGCCCCAGGGACAGCACCTACAATGAGCAGTTCTTC
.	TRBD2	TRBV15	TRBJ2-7	CATSRGSGASYEQYF	TGTGCCACCAGCAGGGGCAGCGGGGCCTCCTACGAGCAGTACTTC
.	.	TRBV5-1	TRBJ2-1	CASRLGGGPNEQFF	TGCGCCAGCAGGCTGGGAGGCGGTCCCAATGAGCAGTTCTTC
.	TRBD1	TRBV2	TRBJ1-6	CASSEGRQGTNSPLHF	TGTGCCAGCAGTGAGGGGAGACAGGGGACAAATTCACCCCTCCACTTT
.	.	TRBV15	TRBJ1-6	CATSRDATVSSYNSPLHF	TGTGCCACCAGCAGAGATGCCACAGTGAGCTCCTATAATTCACCCCTCCACTTT
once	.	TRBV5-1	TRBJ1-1	CASSPTRVNTEAFF	TGCGCCAGCAGCCCAACCCGAGTAAACACTGAAGCTTTCTTT
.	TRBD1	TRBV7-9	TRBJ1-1	CASSLGQGANSF	TGTGCCAGCAGCCTGGGACAGGGGGCGAATTCTTTT
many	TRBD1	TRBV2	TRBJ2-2	CASSVPGQGAIGELFF	TGTGCCAGCAGTGTTCCGGGACAGGGGGCAATCGGGGAGCTGTTTTTT
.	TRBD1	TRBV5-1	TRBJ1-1	CASSLGPGQQSNTEAFF	TGCGCCAGCAGCTTGGGCCCGGGACAGCAATCGAACACTGAAGCTTTCTTT
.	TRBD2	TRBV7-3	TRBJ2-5	CASSFGGARETQYF	TGTGCCAGCAGCTTCGGGGGGGCGCGGGAGACCCAGTACTTC
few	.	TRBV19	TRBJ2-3	CASSISGSTDTQYF	TGTGCCAGTAGTATAAGCGGTAGCACAGATACGCAGTATTTT